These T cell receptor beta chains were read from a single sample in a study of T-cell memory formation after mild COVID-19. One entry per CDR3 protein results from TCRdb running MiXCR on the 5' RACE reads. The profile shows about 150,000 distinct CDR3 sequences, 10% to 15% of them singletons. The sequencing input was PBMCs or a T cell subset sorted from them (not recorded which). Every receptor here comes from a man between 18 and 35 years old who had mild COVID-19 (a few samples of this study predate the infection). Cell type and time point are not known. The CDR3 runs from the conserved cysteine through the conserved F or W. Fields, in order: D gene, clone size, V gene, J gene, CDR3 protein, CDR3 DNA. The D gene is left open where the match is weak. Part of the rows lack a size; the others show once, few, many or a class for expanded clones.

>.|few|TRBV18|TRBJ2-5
CASSLNSVGETQYF
TGTGCCAGCTCACTGAACTCGGTAGGGGAGACCCAGTACTTC
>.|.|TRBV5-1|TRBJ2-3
CASSRVFLDTQYF
TGCGCCAGCAGCCGAGTTTTCTTAGATACGCAGTATTTT
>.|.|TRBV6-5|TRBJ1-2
CASSYSDPSISYGYTF
TGTGCCAGCAGTTATTCCGACCCCAGTATAAGCTATGGCTACACCTTC
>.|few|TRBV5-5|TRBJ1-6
CASSLEGTLRNSPLHF
TGTGCCAGCAGCTTGGAAGGGACCTTGAGAAATTCACCCCTCCACTTT
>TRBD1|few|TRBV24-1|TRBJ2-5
CATSDPGQGEETQYF
TGTGCCACCAGTGACCCGGGACAGGGGGAAGAGACCCAGTACTTC
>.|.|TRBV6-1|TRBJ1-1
CASSEDGGGGRTEAFF
TGTGCCAGCAGTGAAGACGGAGGGGGGGGCCGCACTGAAGCTTTCTTT
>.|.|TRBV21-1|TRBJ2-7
CASSKGEMTNPYEQYF
TGTGCCAGCAGCAAAGGAGAAATGACGAACCCCTACGAGCAGTACTTC
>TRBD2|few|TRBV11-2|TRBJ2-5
CASSPSGLAPDF
TGTGCCAGCAGCCCGTCGGGACTAGCACCAGACTTC
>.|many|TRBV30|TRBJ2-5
CAWSVRQPETQYF
TGTGCCTGGAGTGTACGGCAGCCGGAGACCCAGTACTTC
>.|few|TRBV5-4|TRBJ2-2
CASSAGAANTGELFF
TGTGCCAGCAGCGCGGGGGCAGCGAACACCGGGGAGCTGTTTTTT
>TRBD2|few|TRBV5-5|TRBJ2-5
CASSPQLAGGETQYF
TGTGCCAGCAGCCCGCAACTAGCGGGGGGAGAGACCCAGTACTTC
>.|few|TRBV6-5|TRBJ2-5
CASSYVGGRETQYF
TGTGCCAGCAGTTACGTAGGGGGGCGAGAGACCCAGTACTTC
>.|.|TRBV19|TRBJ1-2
CASRRDYGYTF
TGTGCCAGTAGGCGGGACTATGGCTACACCTTC
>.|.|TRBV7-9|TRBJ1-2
CASSRVDGYTF
TGTGCCAGCAGCAGGGTCGATGGCTACACCTTC
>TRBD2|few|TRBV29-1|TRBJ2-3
CSGGLAGLGDTQYF
TGCAGCGGGGGTCTAGCGGGGCTGGGAGATACGCAGTATTTT
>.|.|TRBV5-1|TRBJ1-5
CASSLAWEGGNQPQHF
TGCGCCAGCAGCTTGGCCTGGGAAGGGGGCAATCAGCCCCAGCATTTT
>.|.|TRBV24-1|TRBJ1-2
CSTSDSGHGYTF
TGTTCCACCAGTGATTCGGGGCATGGCTACACCTTC
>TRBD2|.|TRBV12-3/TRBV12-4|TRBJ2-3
CASSSGTLVGDTQYF
TGTGCCAGCTCGAGCGGGACCCTTGTTGGGGATACGCAGTATTTT
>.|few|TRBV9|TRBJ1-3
CASSEGSSSGNTIYF
TGTGCCAGCAGCGAAGGGAGTAGCTCTGGAAACACCATATATTTT
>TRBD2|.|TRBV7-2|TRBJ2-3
CASSAAGTGDTQYF
TGTGCCAGCAGCGCAGCGGGGACGGGAGATACGCAGTATTTT
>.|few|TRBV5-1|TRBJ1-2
CASGRDGANYGYTF
TGCGCCAGCGGGAGGGACGGAGCTAACTATGGCTACACCTTC
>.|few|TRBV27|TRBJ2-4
CASSLQGGGNIQYF
TGTGCCAGCAGCCTTCAGGGAGGGGGAAACATTCAGTACTTC
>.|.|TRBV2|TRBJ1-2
CASREGPGYGYTF
TGTGCCAGCAGGGAAGGACCAGGTTATGGCTACACCTTC
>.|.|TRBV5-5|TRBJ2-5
CASIAGWVQETQYF
TGTGCCAGCATCGCCGGTTGGGTACAAGAGACCCAGTACTTC
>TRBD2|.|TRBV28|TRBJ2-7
CASINSGGAFHEQYF
TGTGCCAGCATTAACTCCGGGGGGGCATTCCACGAGCAGTACTTC
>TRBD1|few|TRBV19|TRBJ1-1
CASSAQGAGAEAFF
TGTGCCAGTAGTGCACAGGGGGCCGGGGCTGAAGCTTTCTTT
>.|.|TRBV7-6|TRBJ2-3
CASSFTGRGYTDTQYF
TGTGCCAGCAGCTTTACGGGTAGGGGGTACACAGATACGCAGTATTTT
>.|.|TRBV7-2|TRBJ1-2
CASSLGAGPEYGYTF
TGTGCCAGCAGCTTAGGAGCAGGGCCGGAATATGGCTACACCTTC
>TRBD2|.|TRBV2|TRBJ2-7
CASSEASGGYEQYF
TGTGCCAGCAGTGAGGCCAGCGGGGGTTACGAGCAGTACTTC
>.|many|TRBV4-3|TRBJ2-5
CASSQVGWQQETQYF
TGCGCCAGCAGCCAAGTCGGTTGGCAGCAAGAGACCCAGTACTTC